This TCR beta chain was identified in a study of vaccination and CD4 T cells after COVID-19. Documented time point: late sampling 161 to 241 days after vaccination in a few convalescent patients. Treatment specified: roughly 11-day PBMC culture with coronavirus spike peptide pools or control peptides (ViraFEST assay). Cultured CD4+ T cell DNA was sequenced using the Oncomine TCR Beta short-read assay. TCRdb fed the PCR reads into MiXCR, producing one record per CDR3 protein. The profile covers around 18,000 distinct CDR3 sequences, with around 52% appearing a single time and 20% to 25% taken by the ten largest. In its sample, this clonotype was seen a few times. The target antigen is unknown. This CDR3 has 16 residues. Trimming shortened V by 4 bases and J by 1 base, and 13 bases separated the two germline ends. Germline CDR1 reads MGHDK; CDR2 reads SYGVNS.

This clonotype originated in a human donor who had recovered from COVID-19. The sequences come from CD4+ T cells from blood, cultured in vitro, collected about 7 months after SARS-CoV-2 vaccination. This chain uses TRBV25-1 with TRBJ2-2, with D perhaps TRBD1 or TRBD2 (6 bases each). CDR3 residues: CASSARGGMNTGELFF. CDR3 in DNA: TGTGCCAGCAGTGCAAGAGGGGGGATGAACACCGGGGAGCTGTTTTTT.